Each of the 21 T cell receptor beta chains below was sequenced from the same sample in a study of technical replicates of blood from a handful of donors. The protocol was immunoSEQ multiplex PCR, while the TCRdb copy is restricted to in-frame clones and leaves out a portion. Of some 87,000 clones listed, about 97% are singletons. Sequenced material: T cells isolated from PBMCs. The receptor source for this set is a human donor in good health.

The chain joins TRBV28 to TRBJ2-7, with D possibly TRBD2 on 6 matching bases. Trimming took 10 bases from V and 6 from J, leaving 22 bases between them. CDR1 and CDR2 (germline): MDHEN, SYDVKM. This CDR3 contains 14 residues. The CDR3 region is CATSFLEGRGEQYF. The CDR3 DNA is TGTGCCACCTCCTTTTTGGAGGGCAGAGGCGAGCAGTACTTC.

The chain is built from TRBV4-1 and TRBJ2-3; TRBD1 agrees at 7 bases. This CDR3 is built from 15 residues. J lost 1 base, V lost 4 bases, and 5 bases had no gene match. Per germline, CDR1 MGHRA and CDR2 YSYEKL. The CDR3 protein is CASSLLGTGTDTQYF. CDR3 nucleotide sequence: TGCGCCAGCAGCCTTCTCGGGACAGGCACAGATACGCAGTATTTT.

The chain is built from TRBV6-5 and TRBJ2-7; D possibly corresponds to TRBD2 (5 bases). Germline V gene sequence: CDR1 MNHEY, CDR2 SVGAGI. This CDR3 has 14 amino acids. V was shortened by 2 bases and J by 3 bases, with 11 bases between the two germline ends. The CDR3 here is CASSYAGLYYEQYF. The CDR3 DNA reads TGTGCCAGCAGTTACGCAGGACTCTACTACGAGCAGTACTTC.

V usage is TRBV2 and J usage is TRBJ2-5, with D maybe TRBD1 (7 bases). Per the germline V gene, CDR1 is SNHLY and CDR2 is FYNNEI. The length of the CDR3 is 15 residues. Trimming took 4 bases from V and 5 from J, leaving 17 bases between them. The CDR3 coding sequence is TGTGCCAGCAGTGCTTACAGGGGTGGGGGGGAGACCCAGTACTTC. It yields the protein CASSAYRGGGETQYF.

This clone was found once. The J gene is TRBJ2-1, the V gene TRBV5-1; 14 bases are a match to TRBD2. This CDR3 has 18 amino acids. The ends lost 3 bases at V and 8 bases at J; junction bases unmatched: 13. Germline V lookup: CDR1 SGHRS, CDR2 YFSETQ. The CDR3 here is CASSSSLPGLAGADEQFF. The CDR3 nucleotides read TGCGCCAGCAGCTCCAGTTTACCGGGACTAGCGGGAGCAGATGAGCAGTTCTTC. Full variable domain (outside the CDR3, taken from reference TRBV5-1 and TRBJ2-1): KAGVTQTPRYLIKTRGQQVTLSCSPISGHRSVSWYQQTPGQGLQFLFEYFSETQRNKGNFPGRFSGRQFSNSRSEMNVSTLELGDSALYLCASSSSLPGLAGADEQFFGPGTRLTVL.

J is TRBJ1-3 and V is TRBV6-5, with D maybe TRBD1 (6 bases). From germline, CDR1 is MNHEY and CDR2 SVGAGI. V gave up 6 bases and J gave up 4 bases, with 13 bases separating them. The CDR3 covers 14 residues. The CDR3 spells CASRQGISGNTIYF. In DNA, the CDR3 is TGTGCCAGCAGACAGGGAATATCCGGAAACACCATATATTTT.

Here the CDR3 reads CASTTDSNQPQHF. The CDR3 bases are TGTGCCAGTACCACGGACAGTAATCAGCCCCAGCATTTT. The genes are TRBV19 and TRBJ1-5, with D perhaps matching TRBD1 (6 bases). CDR1 and CDR2 from the germline V gene are LNHDA and SQIVND (reference sequence). The CDR3 has 13 amino acids. Trimming shortened V by 7 bases and J by 4 bases, and 11 bases separated the two germline ends.

This clone occurred once. The chain couples TRBV4-1 to TRBJ1-1; D not certain. The CDR3 consists of 13 residues. Germline V gene sequence: CDR1 MGHRA, CDR2 YSYEKL. Trimming cost V 5 bases and J 5 bases, with 12 bases left between them. The CDR3 DNA is TGCGCCAGCAGCGACGGGTTCGGAACTGAAGCTTTCTTT. Protein product: CASSDGFGTEAFF.

The chain couples TRBV27 to TRBJ1-5; no clear D gene. The length of the CDR3 is 12 residues. V gave up 5 bases and J gave up 0 bases, with 2 bases separating them. CDR1 and CDR2 from the germline V gene are MNHEY and SMNVEV (reference sequence). CDR3 DNA sequence: TGTGCCAGCAGTCGTAGCAATCAGCCCCAGCATTTT. Its translation: CASSRSNQPQHF.

The chain has TRBV15 and TRBJ2-3; 12 positions match TRBD2. The germline V gene encodes CDR1 LNHNV and CDR2 YYDKDF (reference sequence). V was clipped by 6 bases and J by 7 bases; unmatched bases: 20. The CDR3 runs 19 residues. The CDR3 DNA reads as TGTGCCACCAGTACACGGGCTAGCGGGGGGGCCCCGTATAAGAATACGCAGTATTTT. Its protein is CATSTRASGGAPYKNTQYF.

V is TRBV28 and J is TRBJ2-1, with D perhaps TRBD2 (7 bases). The CDR3 has 16 residues. Trimming took off 6 bases at V and 2 bases at J, with 17 bases between the two ends. Germline V gene lookup returns CDR1 MDHEN and CDR2 SYDVKM. The CDR3 region is CASSRGATPTYNEQFF. CDR3 in DNA: TGTGCCAGCAGCCGGGGGGCGACCCCAACCTACAATGAGCAGTTCTTC.

The chain employs TRBV5-4 and TRBJ2-3; 12 bases fit TRBD2. This CDR3 has 17 residues. Germline assignment: CDR1 SGHNT and CDR2 YYREEE (reference sequence). V lost 0 bases to trimming and J lost 5 bases; unmatched junction nucleotides: 7. CDR3 nucleotides: TGTGCCAGCAGCTTGGAGACTAGCGGGGGAGCTGAAGATACGCAGTATTTT. It translates to CASSLETSGGAEDTQYF.

The J gene is TRBJ2-1, the V gene TRBV20-1, with unresolved D. The length of the CDR3 is 11 residues. V shed 6 bases and J shed 12 bases, with 15 bases lying between them. Germline-derived CDR1 and CDR2 are DFQATT and SNEGSKA (reference sequence). CDR3 amino acids: CSARNRDRQFF. The CDR3, as DNA: TGCAGTGCGCGGAACCGCGATAGGCAGTTCTTC.

The chain uses TRBV19 and TRBJ1-2; D gene ambiguous. The CDR3 runs to 12 residues. Germline values: CDR1 LNHDA, CDR2 SQIVND (reference sequence). Trimming left V 7 bases short and J 4 bases short, with 10 bases between. CDR3 protein: CASTPGVYGYTF. CDR3 DNA sequence: TGTGCCAGTACCCCGGGAGTCTATGGCTACACCTTC.

J is TRBJ1-2 and V is TRBV7-2; TRBD1 matches at 8 bases. Germline V lookup: CDR1 SGHTA, CDR2 FQGNSA. CDR3 length equals 14 residues. V shed 0 bases, J shed 5 bases, and the junction held 2 bases outside the gene matches. CDR3 sequence reads: CASSLAGQGYGYTF. As DNA, the CDR3 is TGTGCCAGCAGCTTAGCCGGACAGGGTTATGGCTACACCTTC.

This clone was detected only once. CDR3 coding DNA: TGTGCCAGCTCACACGGACAGGTCAATGAGCAGTTCTTC. It translates to CASSHGQVNEQFF. The chain is built from TRBV18 and TRBJ2-1, with TRBD1 identical over 7 bases. This CDR3 contains 13 residues. Germline assignment: CDR1 KGHSH and CDR2 LQKENI. The J segment lost 6 bases and the V segment lost 4 bases, leaving 3 bases of the junction unmatched.

V and J are TRBV19 and TRBJ2-1, with 12 bases identical to TRBD2. The J segment lost 5 bases and the V segment lost 7 bases, leaving 9 bases of the junction unmatched. The CDR3 extends over 16 amino acids. Germline V gene lookup returns CDR1 LNHDA and CDR2 SQIVND (reference sequence). The chain's CDR3 is CASTSSWTSGDNEQFF. As DNA, the CDR3 is TGTGCCAGTACCTCAAGTTGGACTAGCGGGGACAATGAGCAGTTCTTC.

V gene TRBV6-1 combines with J gene TRBJ2-7; 9 positions match TRBD2. The V gene end was trimmed by 7 bases and the J gene end by 3 bases; junction bases not matched to a gene: 1. The germline V gene encodes CDR1 MNHNS and CDR2 SASEGT. The CDR3 is 12 amino acids. CDR3 region: CASTSGIYEQYF. The DNA for the CDR3 is TGTGCCAGCACTAGCGGGATCTACGAGCAGTACTTC.

J is TRBJ2-1 and V is TRBV13; possibly TRBD2 for D (6 bases). In germline, CDR1 is PRHDT, CDR2 FYEKMQ (reference sequence). V lost 1 base and J lost 3, with 10 bases in between. The CDR3 length is 15 residues. In DNA, the CDR3 is TGTGCCAGCAGCTTAGCTTCCGGGAGCTACAATGAGCAGTTCTTC. This sequence encodes CASSLASGSYNEQFF.

The gene calls are TRBV11-2 and TRBJ2-5, with 7 nucleotides matching TRBD1. Germline CDR1 is SGHAT and CDR2 is FQNNGV. The CDR3 is made up of 16 amino acids. V was clipped by 1 base and J by 1 base; unmatched bases: 6. The CDR3 here is CASSLVAGGGQETQYF. The DNA of the CDR3 is TGTGCCAGCAGCTTAGTGGCAGGGGGTGGCCAAGAGACCCAGTACTTC.

The chain has TRBV7-8 and TRBJ2-1, with 10 positions matching TRBD2. Germline loops: CDR1 SGHVS, CDR2 FQNEAQ. With 2 bases clipped from V and 9 bases from J, the junction kept 13 bases outside the gene matches. The CDR3 is 17 residues long. CDR3 sequence reads: CASSLYEASGSFSEQFF. The CDR3 DNA reads as TGTGCCAGCAGCTTATATGAGGCTAGCGGGAGTTTCAGTGAGCAGTTCTTC.